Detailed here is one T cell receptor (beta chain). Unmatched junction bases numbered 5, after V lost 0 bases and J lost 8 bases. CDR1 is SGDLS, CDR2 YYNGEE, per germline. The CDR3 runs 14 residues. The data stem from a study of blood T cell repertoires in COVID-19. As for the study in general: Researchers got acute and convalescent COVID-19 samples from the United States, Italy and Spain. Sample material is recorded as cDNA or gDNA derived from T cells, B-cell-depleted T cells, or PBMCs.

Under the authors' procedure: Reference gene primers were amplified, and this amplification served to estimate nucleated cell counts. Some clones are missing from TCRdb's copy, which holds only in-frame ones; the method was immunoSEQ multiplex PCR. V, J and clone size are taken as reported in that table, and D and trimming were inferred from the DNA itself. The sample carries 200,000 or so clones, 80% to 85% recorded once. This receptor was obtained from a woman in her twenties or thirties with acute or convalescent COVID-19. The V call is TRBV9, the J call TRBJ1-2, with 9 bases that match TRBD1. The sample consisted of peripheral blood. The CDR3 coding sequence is TGTGCCAGCAGCGTAGGTGGGACAGGGTTAGGCTACACCTTC. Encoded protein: CASSVGGTGLGYTF.